The present entry profiles one T cell receptor beta chain with its context. Assay: immunoSEQ multiplex PCR; the TCRdb copy retains only in-frame clones and omits some. The sample lists around 260,000 clones, around 81% occurring once. The data derive from a study of blood T cell repertoires in COVID-19. Study as a whole: PBMCs, B-cell-depleted T cells, or T cells provided the cDNA or gDNA that made up the material.

The germline V gene has CDR1 SGHRS and CDR2 YFSETQ. The CDR3 runs to 18 residues. V lost 0 bases and J 0 bases, leaving 17 bases between the germline ends. This receptor was obtained from a person aged 70 to 80 with COVID-19, enrolled during active disease. The sample comprised peripheral blood. The chain carries TRBV5-1 and TRBJ2-3, with D possibly being TRBD1 (5 bases). The CDR3 DNA reads TGCGCCAGCAGCTTGGCCAGGGCCCGGCCGACTAGCACAGATACGCAGTATTTT. Its protein is CASSLARARPTSTDTQYF.